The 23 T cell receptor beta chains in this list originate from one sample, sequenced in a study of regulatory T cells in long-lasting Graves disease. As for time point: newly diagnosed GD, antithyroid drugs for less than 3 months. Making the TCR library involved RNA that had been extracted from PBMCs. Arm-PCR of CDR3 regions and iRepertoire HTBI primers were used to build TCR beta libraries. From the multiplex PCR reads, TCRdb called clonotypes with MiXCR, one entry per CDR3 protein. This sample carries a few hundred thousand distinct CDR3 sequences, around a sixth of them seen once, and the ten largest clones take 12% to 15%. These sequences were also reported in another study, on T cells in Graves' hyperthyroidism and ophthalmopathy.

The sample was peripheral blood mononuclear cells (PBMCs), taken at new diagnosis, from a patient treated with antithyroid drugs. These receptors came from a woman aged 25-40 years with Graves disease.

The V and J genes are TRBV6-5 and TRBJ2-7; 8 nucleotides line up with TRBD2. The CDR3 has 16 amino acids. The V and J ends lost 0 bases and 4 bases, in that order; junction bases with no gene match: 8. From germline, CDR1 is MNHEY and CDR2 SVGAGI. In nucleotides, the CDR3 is TGTGCCAGCAGTTACTCGGCGCTAGCGGGTCCATACGAGCAGTACTTC. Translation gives CASSYSALAGPYEQYF.

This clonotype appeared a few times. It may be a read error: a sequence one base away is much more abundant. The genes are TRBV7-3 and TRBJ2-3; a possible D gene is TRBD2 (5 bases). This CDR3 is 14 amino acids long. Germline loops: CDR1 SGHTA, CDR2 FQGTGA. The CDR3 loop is CASSSLALGDTRYF. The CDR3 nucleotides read TGTGCCAGCAGCTCCCTGGCTTTGGGAGATACGCGGTATTTT.

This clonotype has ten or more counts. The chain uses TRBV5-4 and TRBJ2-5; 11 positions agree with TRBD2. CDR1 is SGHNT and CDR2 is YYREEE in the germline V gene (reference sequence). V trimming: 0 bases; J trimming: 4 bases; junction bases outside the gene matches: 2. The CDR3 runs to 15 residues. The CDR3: CASSLALAGAETQYF. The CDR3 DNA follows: TGTGCCAGCAGCTTGGCACTAGCGGGGGCAGAGACCCAGTACTTC.

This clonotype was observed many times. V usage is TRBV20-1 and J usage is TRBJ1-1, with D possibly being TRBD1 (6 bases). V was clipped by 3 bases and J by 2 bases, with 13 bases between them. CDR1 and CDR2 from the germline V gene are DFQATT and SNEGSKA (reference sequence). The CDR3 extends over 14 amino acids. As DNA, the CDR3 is TGCAGTGCTAGGTATGGGGGGGCCAACACTGAAGCTTTCTTT. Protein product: CSARYGGANTEAFF.

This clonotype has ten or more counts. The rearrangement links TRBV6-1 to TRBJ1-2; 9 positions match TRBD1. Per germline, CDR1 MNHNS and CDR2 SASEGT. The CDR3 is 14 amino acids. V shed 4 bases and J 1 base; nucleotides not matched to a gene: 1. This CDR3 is CASSGTGDNYGYTF. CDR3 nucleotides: TGTGCCAGCAGTGGGACAGGGGATAACTATGGCTACACCTTC.

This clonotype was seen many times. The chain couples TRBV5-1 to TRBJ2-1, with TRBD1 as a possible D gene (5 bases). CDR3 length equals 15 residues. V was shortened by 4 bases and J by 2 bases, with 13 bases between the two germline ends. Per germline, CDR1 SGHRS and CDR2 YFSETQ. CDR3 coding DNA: TGCGCCAGCAGCACCACCGACAGTCCCTACAATGAGCAGTTCTTC. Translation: CASSTTDSPYNEQFF.

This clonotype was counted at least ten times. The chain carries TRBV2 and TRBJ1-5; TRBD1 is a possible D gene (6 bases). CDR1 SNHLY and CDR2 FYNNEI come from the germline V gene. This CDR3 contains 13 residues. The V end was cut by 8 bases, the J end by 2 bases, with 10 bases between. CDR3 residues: CASAGQRNQPQHF. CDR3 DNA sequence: TGTGCCAGCGCTGGACAGCGCAATCAGCCCCAGCATTTT.

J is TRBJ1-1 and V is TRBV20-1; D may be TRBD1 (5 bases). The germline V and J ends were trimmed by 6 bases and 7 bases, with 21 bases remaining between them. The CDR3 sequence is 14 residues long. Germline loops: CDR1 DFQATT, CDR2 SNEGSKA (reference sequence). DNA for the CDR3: TGCAGTGCGGACTACGGAGGGGTGGGATTTGAAGCTTTCTTT. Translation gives CSADYGGVGFEAFF.

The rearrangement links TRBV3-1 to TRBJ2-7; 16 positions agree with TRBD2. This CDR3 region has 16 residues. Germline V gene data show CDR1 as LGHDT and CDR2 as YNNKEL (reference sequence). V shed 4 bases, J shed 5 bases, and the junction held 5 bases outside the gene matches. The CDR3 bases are TGTGCCAGCAGCCCGGGACTAGCGGGGGGGCGAAACGAGCAGTACTTC. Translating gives CASSPGLAGGRNEQYF.

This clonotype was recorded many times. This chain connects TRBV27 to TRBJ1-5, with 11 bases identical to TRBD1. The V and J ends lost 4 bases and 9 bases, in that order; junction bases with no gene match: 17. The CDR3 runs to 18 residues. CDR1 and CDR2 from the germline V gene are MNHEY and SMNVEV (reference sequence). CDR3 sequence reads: CASSSITRDRGDLSPQHF. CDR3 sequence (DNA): TGTGCCAGCAGTTCTATTACCCGGGACAGGGGGGATTTATCGCCCCAGCATTTT.

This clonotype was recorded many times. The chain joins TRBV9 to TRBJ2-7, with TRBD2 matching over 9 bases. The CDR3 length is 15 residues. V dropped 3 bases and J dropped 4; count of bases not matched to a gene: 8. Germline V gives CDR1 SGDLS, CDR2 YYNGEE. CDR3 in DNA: TGTGCCAGCAGCGAAGGTAGCGGGGGAGTTTACGAGCAGTACTTC. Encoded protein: CASSEGSGGVYEQYF.

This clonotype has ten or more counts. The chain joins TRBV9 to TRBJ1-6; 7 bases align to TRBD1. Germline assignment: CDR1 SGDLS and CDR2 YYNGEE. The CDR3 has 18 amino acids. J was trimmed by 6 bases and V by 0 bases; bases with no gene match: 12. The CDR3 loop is CASSVEEGGGGSNSPLHF. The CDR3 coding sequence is TGTGCCAGCAGCGTAGAGGAAGGAGGAGGGGGCAGTAATTCACCCCTCCACTTT.

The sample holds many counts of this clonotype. The CDR3 sequence is CASSSGGALAGELFF. The CDR3 bases are TGTGCCAGCAGCTCCGGGGGCGCGTTAGCCGGGGAGCTGTTTTTT. The chain combines TRBV11-2 with TRBJ2-2; D may correspond to TRBD1 or TRBD2 (6 bases each). Per the germline V gene, CDR1 is SGHAT and CDR2 is FQNNGV. Between the trimmed V and J ends, which lost 4 bases and 6 bases, there was a span of 15 bases. The CDR3 is 15 residues long.

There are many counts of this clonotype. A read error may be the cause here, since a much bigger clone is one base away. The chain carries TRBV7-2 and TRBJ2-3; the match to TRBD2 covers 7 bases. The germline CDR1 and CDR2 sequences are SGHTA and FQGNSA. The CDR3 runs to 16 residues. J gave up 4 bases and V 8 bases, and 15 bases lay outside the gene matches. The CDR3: CASVPSRDYAPDTQYF. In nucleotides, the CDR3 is TGTGCCAGCGTGCCATCCAGGGACTACGCCCCAGATACGCAGTATTTT.

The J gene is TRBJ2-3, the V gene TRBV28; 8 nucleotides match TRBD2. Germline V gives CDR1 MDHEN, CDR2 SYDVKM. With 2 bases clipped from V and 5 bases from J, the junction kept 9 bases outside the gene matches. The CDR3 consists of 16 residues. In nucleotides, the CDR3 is TGTGCCAGCAGTTTAGCGGGGGGCAGTTTGGGAGATACGCAGTATTTT. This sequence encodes CASSLAGGSLGDTQYF. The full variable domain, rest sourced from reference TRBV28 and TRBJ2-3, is DVKVTQSSRYLVKRTGEKVFLECVQDMDHENMFWYRQDPGLGLRLIYFSYDVKMKEKGDIPEGYSVSREKKERFSLILESASTNQTSMYLCASSLAGGSLGDTQYFGPGTRLTVL.

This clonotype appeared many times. The CDR3 DNA sequence: TGTGCCAGCAGTTACAGTAGCGGGGTCGGCGGGGAGCTGTTTTTT. Its protein product is CASSYSSGVGGELFF. The chain links TRBV6-5 to TRBJ2-2; the match to TRBD2 covers 8 bases. V lost 2 bases and J lost 7; bases outside the gene matches: 6. The germline gives CDR1 MNHEY, CDR2 SVGAGI. The CDR3 totals 15 residues.

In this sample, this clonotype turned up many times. This chain's CDR3 is CASSLALIGYTF. The CDR3 DNA reads as TGTGCCAGCAGTTTAGCGCTCATTGGCTACACCTTC. This chain connects TRBV12-3 or TRBV12-4 to TRBJ1-2; unclear D gene. Trimming removed 0 bases at V and 7 bases at J, with 6 bases between. The CDR3 loop spans 12 amino acids.

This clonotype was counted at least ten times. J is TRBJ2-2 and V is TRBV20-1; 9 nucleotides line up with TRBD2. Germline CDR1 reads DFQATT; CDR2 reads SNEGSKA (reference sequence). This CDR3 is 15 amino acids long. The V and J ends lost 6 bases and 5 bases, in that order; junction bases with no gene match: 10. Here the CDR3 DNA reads TGCAGTGCAAAAGCGGGGGGCCAGGGAACCGGGGAGCTGTTTTTT. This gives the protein CSAKAGGQGTGELFF.

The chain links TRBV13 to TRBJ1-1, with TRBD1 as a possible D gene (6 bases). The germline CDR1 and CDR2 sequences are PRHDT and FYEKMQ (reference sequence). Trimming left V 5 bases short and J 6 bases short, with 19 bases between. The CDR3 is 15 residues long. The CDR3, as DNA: TGTGCCAGCAGCCTCCTCAGGGGAATGAGGGCTGAAGCTTTCTTT. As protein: CASSLLRGMRAEAFF.

The CDR3 here is CASSLVNRYQETQYF. CDR3 sequence (DNA): TGTGCCAGCAGTTTAGTTAACAGATATCAAGAGACCCAGTACTTC. This chain connects TRBV12-3 or TRBV12-4 to TRBJ2-5; D not resolved. This CDR3 contains 15 residues. V was pared by 1 base and J by 2 bases, with 11 bases between.

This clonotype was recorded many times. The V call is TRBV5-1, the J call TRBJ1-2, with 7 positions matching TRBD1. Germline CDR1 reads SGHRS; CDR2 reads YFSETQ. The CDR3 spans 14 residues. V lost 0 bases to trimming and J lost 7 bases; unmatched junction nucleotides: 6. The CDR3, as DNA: TGCGCCAGCAGCTTGGGGCAGGGGGTGATTGGCTACACCTTC. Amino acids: CASSLGQGVIGYTF.

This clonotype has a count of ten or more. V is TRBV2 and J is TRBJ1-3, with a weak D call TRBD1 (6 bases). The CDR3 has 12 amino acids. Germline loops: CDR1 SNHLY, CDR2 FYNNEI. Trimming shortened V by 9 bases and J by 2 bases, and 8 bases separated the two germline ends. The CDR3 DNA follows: TGTGCCAGACAGGGACCTGGAAACACCATATATTTT. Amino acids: CARQGPGNTIYF.

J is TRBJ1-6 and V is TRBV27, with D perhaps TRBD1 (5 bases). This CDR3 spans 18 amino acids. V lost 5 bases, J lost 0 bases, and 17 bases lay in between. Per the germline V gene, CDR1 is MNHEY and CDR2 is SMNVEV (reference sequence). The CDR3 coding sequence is TGTGCCAGCAGTCCCCGGGGCCGAGGAAGCTCCTATAATTCACCCCTCCACTTT. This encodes CASSPRGRGSSYNSPLHF.